This TCR beta chain stems from a study of OX40 agonist ivuxolimab in advanced cancers. Whole-study findings and limits: At 0.1 to 3.0 mg/kg and by week 6, CD4+ and CD8+ T cells in the blood had expanded clonally.

In its sample, this clone is medium-sized. Its antigen is not identified. Libraries were prepared by immunoSEQ multiplex PCR; TCRdb keeps only in-frame clonotypes and omits some of them. The sample holds 98,000 or so clones, roughly nine tenths seen once. In germline, CDR1 is SGHRS, CDR2 YFSETQ. Trimming removed 7 bases at V and 1 base at J, with 12 bases between. CDR3 length: 14 amino acids. Here the sequenced sample was CD4+ or CD8+ T cells sorted from blood, taken in a trial of the OX40 agonist ivuxolimab. The sequence was collected from an adult with an advanced solid tumor such as melanoma, head and neck, liver or kidney cancer. The chain carries TRBV5-1 and TRBJ2-1; no reliable D call. CDR3 amino acids: CASAPYGSYNEQFF. The CDR3 nucleotides are TGCGCCAGCGCCCCCTATGGGTCCTACAATGAGCAGTTCTTC.